Listed here are 4 T cell receptor beta chains from one sample, sequenced in a study of blood T cell repertoires in COVID-19. The protocol was immunoSEQ multiplex PCR, while the TCRdb copy is restricted to in-frame clones and leaves out a portion. The sample lists approximately 190,000 clones, 75% to 90% occurring once. Sequenced material: peripheral blood. The receptors come from a man in his fifties or sixties with acute or convalescent COVID-19.

This sequence joins TRBV29-1 and TRBJ2-7; TRBD1 matches at 7 bases. In germline, CDR1 is SQVTM, CDR2 ANQGSEA. V lost 6 bases to trimming and J lost 3 bases; unmatched junction nucleotides: 8. The CDR3 is made up of 13 amino acids. CDR3: CSVSTDRDYEQYF. The DNA of the CDR3 is TGCAGCGTCTCCACTGACAGGGACTACGAGCAGTACTTC.

V and J are TRBV2 and TRBJ1-4; the D is unclear. Germline V gene data show CDR1 as SNHLY and CDR2 as FYNNEI. This CDR3 is built from 12 residues. The V gene lost 0 bases and the J gene lost 8 bases, with 4 bases spanning the gap. The DNA for the CDR3 is TGTGCCAGCAGTGAAGCGCGAGAAAAACTGTTTTTT. Translation: CASSEAREKLFF.

This clone was recorded only once. The genes are TRBV4-1 and TRBJ2-1; 14 bases are shared with TRBD2. Germline V gives CDR1 MGHRA, CDR2 YSYEKL. The CDR3 is made up of 20 amino acids. Trimming took 1 base from V and 1 from J; bases not matched to a gene: 9. CDR3 sequence: CASSQGLAGGPSGSYNEQFF. In DNA, the CDR3 is TGCGCCAGCAGCCAAGGACTAGCGGGAGGGCCTAGTGGATCCTACAATGAGCAGTTCTTC.

This chain uses TRBV24-1 with TRBJ2-3; 8 bases are a match to TRBD2. V was clipped by 2 bases and J by 4 bases; unmatched bases: 7. Looked up from germline, CDR1 is KGHDR and CDR2 is SFDVKD. The CDR3 is 16 amino acids. The chain's CDR3 is CATSDWGSGNSDTQYF. The CDR3 DNA reads TGTGCCACCAGTGATTGGGGTAGCGGGAACTCAGATACGCAGTATTTT.